The 11 T cell receptor beta chains listed next were all sequenced from one sample in a study of blood T cells in healthy people across ages. A second roughly 7 to 11 cycle PCR used barcoded and J-beta primers. TCRdb re-analysed the 5' RACE reads in MiXCR, keeping a single row per CDR3 protein. The table has some 640,000 distinct CDR3 sequences, about 30% seen once; the top ten hold 15% to 19%. The sample was blood. The receptors were sampled from a woman older than 75 in good health.

This chain connects TRBV20-1 to TRBJ2-3; TRBD1 matches at 12 bases. The CDR3 extends over 15 amino acids. CDR1 DFQATT and CDR2 SNEGSKA come from the germline V gene (reference sequence). J gave up 11 bases and V 2 bases, and 11 bases lay outside the gene matches. The chain's CDR3 is CSARPGQGARAGQYF. CDR3 in DNA: TGCAGTGCTAGACCGGGACAGGGGGCTCGTGCAGGGCAGTATTTT.

Only a few counts were recorded for this clonotype. The chain carries TRBV7-3 and TRBJ2-5, with TRBD2 matching over 7 bases. CDR1 is SGHTA, CDR2 FQGTGA, per germline. The CDR3 runs 12 residues. The V and J ends lost 5 bases and 11 bases, in that order; junction bases with no gene match: 8. CDR3 residues: CASSVGTNEQYF. In nucleotides, the CDR3 is TGTGCCAGCAGCGTCGGGACTAATGAGCAGTACTTC.

This chain links TRBV4-1 with TRBJ2-7; TRBD2 aligns across 9 bases. The CDR3 has 15 amino acids. V shed 3 bases and J 4 bases; nucleotides not matched to a gene: 7. Germline V gene data show CDR1 as MGHRA and CDR2 as YSYEKL. The CDR3 protein is CASSHIAGVSYEQYF. CDR3 nucleotides: TGCGCCAGCAGCCATATAGCGGGAGTGTCATACGAGCAGTACTTC.

This chain joins TRBV30 and TRBJ2-1; a weak D match, TRBD1 (5 bases). Looked up from germline, CDR1 is GTSNPN and CDR2 is SVGIG (reference sequence). This CDR3 region has 12 residues. V was cut by 3 bases and J by 4 bases, with 7 bases left in between. CDR3 DNA: TGTGCCTGGAGAGACAGATACAATGAGCAGTTCTTC. This translates into CAWRDRYNEQFF.

At least ten counts were recorded for this clonotype. Given a much more abundant clone one base away, this may be a read error. V and J are TRBV7-2 and TRBJ2-3, with 7 bases identical to TRBD1. V lost 5 bases, J lost 7 bases, and 3 bases stayed unmatched. Germline V gene data show CDR1 as SGHTA and CDR2 as FQGNSA. The CDR3 is made up of 12 amino acids. CDR3 sequence (DNA): TGTGCCAGCAGCCAACAGGGGCATACGCAGTATTTT. It is translated as CASSQQGHTQYF.

A few counts support this clonotype. A much larger clone is a single base away; this may be a read error. This chain uses TRBV29-1 with TRBJ2-1; D possibly corresponds to TRBD1 (5 bases). V lost 0 bases and J lost 0, with 18 bases in between. Per germline, CDR1 SQVTM and CDR2 ANQGSEA. There are 18 residues in the CDR3. The CDR3 region is CSVEDRTWGTSSYNEQFF. The CDR3 region has the DNA TGCAGCGTTGAAGATCGTACGTGGGGCACCAGCTCCTACAATGAGCAGTTCTTC.

The chain employs TRBV24-1 and TRBJ2-5; TRBD2 matches at 8 bases. V lost 2 bases, J lost 11 bases, and 15 bases stayed unmatched. CDR1 and CDR2 (germline): KGHDR, SFDVKD. The CDR3 has 16 residues. The CDR3 protein is CATSDSRTSWANEQYF. CDR3 nucleotides: TGTGCCACCAGTGATTCCAGGACTAGCTGGGCAAATGAGCAGTACTTC.

The rearrangement joins TRBV6-5 to TRBJ2-4; TRBD1 aligns across 8 bases. The J call may be faulty, since TRBJ2-7 better matches the DNA end. The CDR3 consists of 15 residues. The germline CDR1 and CDR2 sequences are MNHEY and SVGAGI. The CDR3 DNA reads as TGTGCCAGCAGTTACTCGAGAGACAGGGGCTACGAGCAGTACTTC. Protein sequence: CASSYSRDRGYEQYF.

Worth noting for this clonotype: This may arise from a read error, as a much more abundant clone is one base away. The genes are TRBV4-1 and TRBJ2-3; no clear D gene. Germline V lookup: CDR1 MGHRA, CDR2 YSYEKL. CDR3 length: 16 amino acids. CDR3 protein: CVSSQREVPSTDTQYF. Here the CDR3 DNA reads TGCGTCAGCAGCCAAAGAGAAGTACCTAGCACAGATACGCAGTATTTT.

This clonotype was recorded a few times. One end of the junction varies from germline; a read error may be responsible. DNA for the CDR3: TGCACCAGCAGCTTGGGGGTCCCGGGATCAAACACCGGGGAGCTGTTTTTT. It is translated as CTSSLGVPGSNTGELFF. The V gene is TRBV5-1, the J gene TRBJ2-2; D could derive from TRBD1 or TRBD2 (5 bases each). Germline V gene sequence: CDR1 SGHRS, CDR2 YFSETQ. The CDR3 runs 17 residues.

This clonotype was detected ten times or more. This chain connects TRBV7-2 to TRBJ1-6; no definite D call. Germline V gene sequence: CDR1 SGHTA, CDR2 FQGNSA. Trimming removed 0 bases from V and 6 bases from J, with 6 bases in between. CDR3 length: 14 residues. This chain's CDR3 is CASSLAGSNSPLHF. The DNA of the CDR3 is TGTGCCAGCAGCTTAGCGGGATCTAATTCACCCCTCCACTTT.